The sequence of this T cell receptor beta chain was determined in a study of shared clonotypes between healthy human individuals. After removal of 1 base from V and 3 bases from J, the junction contained 6 bases not matched to a gene. Germline V gene data show CDR1 as SGHVS and CDR2 as FQNEAQ. This CDR3 comprises 17 residues. A note on this clone: Its antigen is still unknown.

Study observations and caveats: It was the few donors that limited the genetic and exposure-history diversity represented.

Profiled with immunoSEQ multiplex PCR; TCRdb holds only in-frame clones, not every one. The data show over 1.5 million clones, 95% to 99% seen once. This chain uses TRBV7-8 with TRBJ2-7; TRBD2 agrees at 13 bases. This TCR was sampled from a man aged 25-40 years in good health. Material for sequencing was naive CD4+ T cells sorted from blood. The subset here: CD45RA+ positively selected. In DNA, the CDR3 is TGTGCCAGCAGCTTAGGGGGGACTAGCGGGATCAGCTACGAGCAGTACTTC. It codes for CASSLGGTSGISYEQYF.